The T cell receptor (beta chain) under discussion was sequenced for a study of response to subunit inactivated influenza vaccine. MiXCR, applied by TCRdb to the RT-PCR reads, yields one record per CDR3 protein. The data contain around 530,000 distinct CDR3 sequences, around 11% of them singletons. This clonotype was observed many times. Its antigen remains unidentified. Study outcomes and limitations: New T cells are recruited in small numbers by each seasonal influenza vaccination, according to the authors' suggestion.

Trimming stripped 5 bases from V and 4 bases from J, with 15 bases between. The CDR3 has 15 amino acids. Per the germline V gene, CDR1 is MDHEN and CDR2 is SYDVKM. The receptor comes from a man between 50 and 59 years old who received an inactivated influenza vaccine. This chain connects TRBV28 to TRBJ2-1; D is uncertain. The sequences come from PBMCs from blood, collected on the day of vaccination. As DNA, the CDR3 is TGTGCCAGCAGTGCCCGGGCTAACTCATACAATGAGCAGTTCTTC. Encoded protein: CASSARANSYNEQFF.